This T cell receptor (beta chain) was obtained from a study of blood T cell repertoires in COVID-19. TCRdb's table, derived via immunoSEQ multiplex PCR, lists solely in-frame clones and lacks some. The table records 300,000 to 350,000 clones, around 86% of them present only once. Germline V gene lookup returns CDR1 LGHDT and CDR2 YNNKEL (reference sequence). Deletions cut 0 bases from V and 5 bases from J, with 13 bases between. The CDR3 extends over 15 amino acids. This TCR came from a woman aged 40 to 50 with acute COVID-19. The chain couples TRBV3-1 (or the pseudogene TRBV3-2) to TRBJ1-1; D is uncertain. Input material: PBMCs or T cells enriched from blood (not recorded which). The CDR3 bases are TGTGCCAGCAGCCAAGATGGGAGGGTAAGGACTGAAGCTTTCTTT. Protein product: CASSQDGRVRTEAFF.